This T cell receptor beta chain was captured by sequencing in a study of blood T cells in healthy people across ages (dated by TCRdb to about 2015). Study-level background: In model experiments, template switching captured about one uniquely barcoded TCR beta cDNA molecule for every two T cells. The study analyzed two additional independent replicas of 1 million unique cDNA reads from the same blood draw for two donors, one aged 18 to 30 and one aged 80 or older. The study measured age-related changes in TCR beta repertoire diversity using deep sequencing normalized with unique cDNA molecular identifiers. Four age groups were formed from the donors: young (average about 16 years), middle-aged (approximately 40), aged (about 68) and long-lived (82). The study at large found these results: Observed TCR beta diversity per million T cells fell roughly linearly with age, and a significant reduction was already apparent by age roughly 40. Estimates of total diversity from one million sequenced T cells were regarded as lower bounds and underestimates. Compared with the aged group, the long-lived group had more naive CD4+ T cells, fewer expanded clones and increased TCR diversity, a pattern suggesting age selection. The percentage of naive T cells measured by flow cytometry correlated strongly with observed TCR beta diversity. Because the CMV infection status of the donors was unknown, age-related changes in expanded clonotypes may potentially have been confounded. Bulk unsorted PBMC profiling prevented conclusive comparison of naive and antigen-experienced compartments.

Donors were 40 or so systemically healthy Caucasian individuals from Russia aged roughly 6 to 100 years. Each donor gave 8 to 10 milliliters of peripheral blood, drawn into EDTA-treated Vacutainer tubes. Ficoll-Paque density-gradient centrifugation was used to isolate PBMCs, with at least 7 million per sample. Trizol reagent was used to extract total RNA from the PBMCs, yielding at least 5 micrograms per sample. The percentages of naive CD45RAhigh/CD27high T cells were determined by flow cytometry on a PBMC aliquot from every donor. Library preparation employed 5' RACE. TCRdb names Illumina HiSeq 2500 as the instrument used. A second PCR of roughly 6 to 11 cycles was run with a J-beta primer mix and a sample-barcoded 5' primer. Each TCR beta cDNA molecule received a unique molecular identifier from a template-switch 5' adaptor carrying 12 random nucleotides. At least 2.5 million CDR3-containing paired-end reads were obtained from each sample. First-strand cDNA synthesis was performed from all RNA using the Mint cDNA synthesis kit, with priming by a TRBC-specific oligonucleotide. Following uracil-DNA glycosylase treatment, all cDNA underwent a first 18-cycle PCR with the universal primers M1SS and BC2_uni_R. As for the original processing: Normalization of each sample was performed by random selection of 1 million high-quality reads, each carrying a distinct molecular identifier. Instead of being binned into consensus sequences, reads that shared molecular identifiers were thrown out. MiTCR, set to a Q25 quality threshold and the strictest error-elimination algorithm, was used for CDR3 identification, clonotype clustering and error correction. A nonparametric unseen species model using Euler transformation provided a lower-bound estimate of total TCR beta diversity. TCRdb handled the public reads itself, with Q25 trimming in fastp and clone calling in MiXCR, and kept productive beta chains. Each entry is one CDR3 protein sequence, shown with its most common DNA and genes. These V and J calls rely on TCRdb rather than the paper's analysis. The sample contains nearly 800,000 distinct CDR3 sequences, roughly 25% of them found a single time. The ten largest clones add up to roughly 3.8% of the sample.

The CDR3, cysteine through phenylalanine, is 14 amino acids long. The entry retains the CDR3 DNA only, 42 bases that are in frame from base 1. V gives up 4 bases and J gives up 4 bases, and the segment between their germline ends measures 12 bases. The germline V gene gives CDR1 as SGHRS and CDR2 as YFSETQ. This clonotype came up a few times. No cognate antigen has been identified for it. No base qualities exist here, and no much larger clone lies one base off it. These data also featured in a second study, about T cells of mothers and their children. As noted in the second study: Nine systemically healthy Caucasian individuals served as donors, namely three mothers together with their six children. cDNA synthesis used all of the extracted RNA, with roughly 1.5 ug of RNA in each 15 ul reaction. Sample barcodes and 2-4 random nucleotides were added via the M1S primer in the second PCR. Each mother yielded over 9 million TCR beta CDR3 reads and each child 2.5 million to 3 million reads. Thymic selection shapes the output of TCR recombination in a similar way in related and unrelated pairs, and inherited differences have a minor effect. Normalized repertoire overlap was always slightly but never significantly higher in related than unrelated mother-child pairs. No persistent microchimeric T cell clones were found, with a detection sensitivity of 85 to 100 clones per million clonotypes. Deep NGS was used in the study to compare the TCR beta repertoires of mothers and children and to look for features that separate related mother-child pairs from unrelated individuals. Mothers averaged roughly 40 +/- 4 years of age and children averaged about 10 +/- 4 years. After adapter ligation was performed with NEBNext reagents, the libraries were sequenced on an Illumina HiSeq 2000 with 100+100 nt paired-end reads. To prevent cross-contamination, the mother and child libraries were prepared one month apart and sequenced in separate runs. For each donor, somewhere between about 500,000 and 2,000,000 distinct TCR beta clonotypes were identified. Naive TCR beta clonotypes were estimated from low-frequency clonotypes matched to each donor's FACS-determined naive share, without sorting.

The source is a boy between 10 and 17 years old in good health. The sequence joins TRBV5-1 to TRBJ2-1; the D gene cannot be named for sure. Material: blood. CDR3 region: CASSPPQGYNEQFF. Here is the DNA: TGCGCCAGCAGCCCACCCCAAGGGTACAATGAGCAGTTCTTC.